This is a list of T cell receptor beta chains from one sample in a study of control samples from healthy donors and cancer patients. Sequenced by immunoSEQ multiplex PCR; TCRdb stores in-frame clones only, minus some. This table holds 100,000 to 150,000 clones, about 89% found once. The sequenced sample consisted of blood. The receptors were gathered from a man aged 60 to 75 in good health. Each CDR3 is given without its conserved first and last residue. Only part of the rows carry a size: once, few, many, or a class if the clone is expanded.

v_gene	j_gene	abundance	CDR3aa
TRBV6-5	TRBJ2-7	.	ASSLGVKIGYEQY
TRBV27	TRBJ1-5	few	ASKMGQGGVQPQH
TRBV10-3	TRBJ2-7	few	AISGTGVGEQY
TRBV18	TRBJ1-6	.	ASSPIEGGDNSPLH
TRBV7-9	TRBJ1-5	.	ASSFATGVSNQPQH
TRBV14	TRBJ2-3	.	ASSQAGVTDTQY
TRBV28	TRBJ2-7	.	ASSSGGTSYEQY
TRBV7-2	TRBJ2-3	.	ASSPDRVHADTQY
TRBV28	TRBJ2-2	.	ASSYRGLNTGELF
TRBV9	TRBJ1-1	.	ASSVTWNTEAF
TRBV11-1	TRBJ2-5	.	ASSLGGKSYQETQY
TRBV3-1/TRBV3-2	TRBJ1-2	once	ASSQQGFYGYT
TRBV6-6	TRBJ1-2	.	ASSQSGTIQTFPGYT
TRBV7-8	TRBJ1-5	.	ASSGQGSAEPQH
TRBV19	TRBJ2-7	.	ASKLSGSYEQY
TRBV7-9	TRBJ1-2	.	ASRHDSHYGYT
TRBV7-9	TRBJ2-7	.	ASGAEGSEQY
TRBV28	TRBJ1-2	.	ASSPTGHYGYT
TRBV9	TRBJ2-3	once	ASGMVDTQY
TRBV6-1	TRBJ1-2	.	ASSDTRQHYGYT
TRBV30	TRBJ1-5	.	AWSVHNQPQH
TRBV2	TRBJ1-2	.	ASSLGQLYGYT
TRBV7-2	TRBJ1-2	.	ASSDLLTNYGYT
TRBV9	TRBJ1-2	.	ASSVATSVNGYT
TRBV18	TRBJ2-5	.	ASSQVSGAETQY
TRBV24-1	TRBJ2-1	.	ATSGGANEQF
TRBV7-2	TRBJ1-4	.	ASSLSNSNEKLF
TRBV19	TRBJ1-4	.	ASSRQTGEVTTNEKLF
TRBV24-1	TRBJ1-2	.	ATSDFPTGEEGYT
TRBV29-1	TRBJ2-5	.	SGTTGQETQY
TRBV15	TRBJ2-7	few	ATSRDRTGAEQY
TRBV6-6	TRBJ1-5	few	ASRGQGNQPQH
TRBV6-6	TRBJ2-1	.	ASSYSDASQQF
TRBV6-5	TRBJ2-3	.	ASSTGAPPGDTQY
TRBV7-2	TRBJ1-6	.	ASSGAGTHSPLH
TRBV12-3/TRBV12-4	TRBJ1-2	.	ASSFYGSGGYT
TRBV5-8	TRBJ1-6	.	ASSLGVTGASSYNSPLH
TRBV3-1/TRBV3-2	TRBJ2-5	.	ASSHRGGPETQY
TRBV10-3	TRBJ1-2	.	AISETGGKGYT
TRBV19	TRBJ2-3	.	ASSIDSGTPDTQY
TRBV6-5	TRBJ2-7	.	ASRAGTSGDEQY
TRBV7-3	TRBJ1-1	.	ASSPDRAAEAF
TRBV11-2	TRBJ2-2	.	ASEQQGGLGTGELF